This TCR beta chain was captured in a study of metastatic and nonmetastatic thyroid tumors. Turning to the study itself: The comparison covered peripheral blood and tumor or nodule tissue in malignant and benign thyroid patients. Whole-study results and caveats: Malignant tumors reportedly showed significantly higher TCR beta diversity than benign nodules in both blood and tumor.

Using MiXCR, TCRdb re-called clones from the PCR reads. The table has tens of thousands of clones, 20% seen once. Germline V gene lookup returns CDR1 MNHNY and CDR2 SVGAGI (reference sequence). Trimming cost V 0 bases and J 6 bases, with 14 bases left between them. CDR3 length: 15 residues. Patients underwent thyroid surgery, and none had received any treatment before it. As to this clone: Antigen unknown.

Sequencing used adjacent normal tissue. This clonotype was sampled from a female donor with papillary thyroid cancer or a benign thyroid nodule (not recorded which). Some clones in this sample may be carry-over from other donors' samples. This chain connects TRBV6-6 to TRBJ1-2; D is undetermined. The CDR3: CASSYSSMATDGYTF. The CDR3 nucleotides read TGTGCCAGCAGTTACTCTAGCATGGCTACGGATGGCTACACCTTC.